The entry that follows covers one TCR beta chain sequence. Its antigen remains unknown. These data come from a study of CXCR3-negative and CXCR3-positive naive CD8 T cells. Broader study findings: Memory CD8+ cells showed much lower diversity, while both naive subsets displayed comparably high diversity. Partial loss of CXCR3 expression followed cryopreservation; most assays used fresh PBMCs. Naive cells that were CXCR3-positive had more hydrophobic TRB CDR3s (compared with CXCR3-negative naive cells).

With UMI labels, 5' RACE was used to prepare the TRB cDNA libraries. TCRdb re-called the 5' RACE reads and gives one entry per CDR3 protein, without DNA. This specimen shows 60,000 to 70,000 distinct CDR3 sequences; the ten leading clones hold approximately 0.76%. Sequenced sample: naive CXCR3+ CD8+ T cells from blood. Described subset: CD45RO-CCR7+CD27+CD95- naive CD8+ T cells expressing CXCR3 (TNR3+). The TCR sequence derives from a human donor in good health. Some clones in this sample may be carry-over from other donors' samples.

The CDR3 protein is CASSLVVGAYNEQFF. The chain couples TRBV7-9 to TRBJ2-1. The CDR3 covers 15 residues. The V gene's germline CDR1 is SEHNR and CDR2 FQNEAQ (reference sequence).